Listed below are T cell receptor beta chains from one sample, sequenced in a study of T cell changes during pregnancy in multiple sclerosis. Using immunoSEQ multiplex PCR, the repertoire was profiled, and TCRdb retains in-frame clones only, with some absent. The data contain tens of thousands of clones, roughly 92% of them singletons. The material sequenced was CD8+ T cells from peripheral blood mononuclear cells, taken in the third trimester of pregnancy. The receptors stem from a female donor with multiple sclerosis, enrolled in a pregnancy study. Each CDR3 is given with its conserved first and last residue. Fields, in order: V gene, D gene, J gene, clone size, CDR3 DNA, CDR3 protein. A D gene is named only where the DNA matches it firmly. Clone size appears in some rows only: once, few, many, or a class for an expanded clone.

V: TRBV5-1; D: -; J: TRBJ2-1; size: -; DNA: TGCGCCAGCAGCTTGGGCGGGGACAATGAGCAGTTCTTC; CDR3: CASSLGGDNEQFF
V: TRBV9; D: -; J: TRBJ2-3; size: -; DNA: TGTGCCAGCAGCGTAGGCGACTCTACAGATACGCAGTATTTT; CDR3: CASSVGDSTDTQYF
V: TRBV5-8; D: -; J: TRBJ2-5; size: -; DNA: TGTGCCAGCAGCAATTATATCACAGGTCAAGAGACCCAGTACTTC; CDR3: CASSNYITGQETQYF
V: TRBV15; D: TRBD1; J: TRBJ1-4; size: -; DNA: TGTGCCACCAGCAGTACGAGGGGGCGCGTTGAAAAACTGTTTTTT; CDR3: CATSSTRGRVEKLFF
V: TRBV4-3; D: -; J: TRBJ2-7; size: -; DNA: TGCGCCAGCAGCCAAGTTCTTCAGTCCTACGAGCAGTACTTC; CDR3: CASSQVLQSYEQYF
V: TRBV4-1; D: -; J: TRBJ1-6; size: -; DNA: TGCGCCAGCAGCCAAGTTCAGATCTATAATTCACCCCTCCACTTT; CDR3: CASSQVQIYNSPLHF
V: TRBV15; D: -; J: TRBJ2-1; size: -; DNA: TGTGCCACCAGCGGAGACCCGGGCTCCTACAATGAGCAGTTCTTC; CDR3: CATSGDPGSYNEQFF
V: TRBV27; D: TRBD1; J: TRBJ1-2; size: -; DNA: TGTGCCAGCAGTTGGGACAGGGTAAACTATGGCTACACCTTC; CDR3: CASSWDRVNYGYTF
V: TRBV9; D: TRBD1; J: TRBJ1-2; size: once; DNA: TGTGCCAGCAGCGTGACGGACAGGTCACTTGGCTACACCTTC; CDR3: CASSVTDRSLGYTF
V: TRBV15; D: -; J: TRBJ2-3; size: -; DNA: TGTGCCACCAGCAGAGACGGACTCACAGATACGCAGTATTTT; CDR3: CATSRDGLTDTQYF
V: TRBV5-4; D: -; J: TRBJ1-4; size: -; DNA: TGTGCCAGTAGGGGAATAGGTGAAAAACTGTTTTTT; CDR3: CASRGIGEKLFF
V: TRBV15; D: TRBD2; J: TRBJ2-1; size: once; DNA: TGTGCCACCAGCGATGAACGACTAGCGGGGAATGAGCAGTTCTTC; CDR3: CATSDERLAGNEQFF
V: TRBV7-9; D: TRBD2; J: TRBJ2-1; size: -; DNA: TGTGCCAGCAGCCCCTGGACTAGCGGACATTACAATGAGCAGTTCTTC; CDR3: CASSPWTSGHYNEQFF
V: TRBV6-5; D: TRBD1; J: TRBJ1-2; size: -; DNA: TGTGCCAGCAGGCCGGGACAGGGTGGCGGCTACACCTTC; CDR3: CASRPGQGGGYTF
V: TRBV19; D: TRBD1; J: TRBJ2-7; size: once; DNA: TGTGCCAGATCTACGAGGGACAGGGGATACGAGCAGTACTTC; CDR3: CARSTRDRGYEQYF
V: TRBV21-1; D: -; J: TRBJ2-7; size: -; DNA: TGTGCCACGGGACTAGCGGGAGTTTACGAGCAGTACTTC; CDR3: CATGLAGVYEQYF
V: TRBV19; D: TRBD2; J: TRBJ2-1; size: -; DNA: TGTGCCAGTAGGACGGGGGGCAATGAGCAGTTCTTC; CDR3: CASRTGGNEQFF
V: TRBV13; D: -; J: TRBJ2-3; size: -; DNA: TGTGCCAGCAGCTTAAGCCGCCAGGGAACGGATACGCAGTATTTT; CDR3: CASSLSRQGTDTQYF
V: TRBV5-1; D: -; J: TRBJ1-1; size: -; DNA: TGCGCCAGCAGCGCTTCGGGGGTGAGGAGGTTGAACACTGAAGCTTTCTTT; CDR3: CASSASGVRRLNTEAFF
V: TRBV13; D: TRBD2; J: TRBJ2-1; size: -; DNA: TGTGCCAGCAGCAAGGGACTAGCGCTTAATGAGCAGTTCTTC; CDR3: CASSKGLALNEQFF
V: TRBV27; D: -; J: TRBJ2-7; size: -; DNA: TGTGCCAGCAGTTTGAGCAGGGAGGTTAGTCTCTACGAGCAGTACTTC; CDR3: CASSLSREVSLYEQYF
V: TRBV5-1; D: -; J: TRBJ1-1; size: -; DNA: TGCGCCAGCAGCTTGGAGGGAGCCATGAACACTGAAGCTTTCTTT; CDR3: CASSLEGAMNTEAFF
V: TRBV29-1; D: -; J: TRBJ1-2; size: -; DNA: TGCAGCGATGGGGCGGGGGGTCCCTATGGCTACACCTTC; CDR3: CSDGAGGPYGYTF
V: TRBV14; D: -; J: TRBJ1-1; size: -; DNA: TGTGCCAGCAGCCAAGTGGGGGGGGTACTCTCGAACACTGAAGCTTTCTTT; CDR3: CASSQVGGVLSNTEAFF
V: TRBV7-3; D: -; J: TRBJ1-1; size: -; DNA: TGTGCCAGCAGCTTATACGGTACGAACACTGAAGCTTTCTTT; CDR3: CASSLYGTNTEAFF
V: TRBV4-3; D: -; J: TRBJ2-7; size: -; DNA: TGCGCCAGCAGCCAATCGACTAAGGGAGTCTACGAGCAGTACTTC; CDR3: CASSQSTKGVYEQYF
V: TRBV27; D: -; J: TRBJ2-5; size: -; DNA: TGTGCCAGCAAGCCTAGGATGGGAGAGACCCAGTACTTC; CDR3: CASKPRMGETQYF
V: TRBV27; D: -; J: TRBJ1-1; size: -; DNA: TGTGCCAGCAGTACAGCTCAGATTTCGAGGAACACTGAAGCTTTCTTT; CDR3: CASSTAQISRNTEAFF
V: TRBV27; D: TRBD2; J: TRBJ2-2; size: -; DNA: TGTGCCAGCAGTTCGGGACTAGCGGCCCACACCGGGGAGCTGTTTTTT; CDR3: CASSSGLAAHTGELFF
V: TRBV7-3; D: TRBD1; J: TRBJ2-2; size: -; DNA: TGTGCCAGCAGCCTCGTCCCGGGACAGGGGGCGGGCGGGGAGCTGTTTTTT; CDR3: CASSLVPGQGAGGELFF
V: TRBV6-5; D: TRBD1; J: TRBJ1-2; size: -; DNA: TGTGCCAGCAGTCCCCGGACAGGGGGACTCTATGGCTACACCTTC; CDR3: CASSPRTGGLYGYTF
V: TRBV27; D: TRBD2; J: TRBJ2-3; size: -; DNA: TGTGCCTCGGGACTAGCCGGAGATACGCAGTATTTT; CDR3: CASGLAGDTQYF
V: TRBV5-1; D: -; J: TRBJ1-6; size: -; DNA: TGCGCCAGCAGCTTGGTGGGGCCTAATTCACCCCTCCACTTT; CDR3: CASSLVGPNSPLHF
V: TRBV27; D: TRBD1; J: TRBJ2-5; size: -; DNA: TGTGCCAGCAGTGGTTTCGACAGGGGACCCCAAGAGACCCAGTACTTC; CDR3: CASSGFDRGPQETQYF
V: TRBV29-1; D: TRBD1; J: TRBJ1-2; size: -; DNA: TGCAGCGTTCCAGGGGGCAAGAATGGCTACACCTTC; CDR3: CSVPGGKNGYTF
V: TRBV2; D: TRBD1; J: TRBJ2-5; size: -; DNA: TGTGCCAGCAGTGACAGGGGGCCGGGGGAGACCCAGTACTTC; CDR3: CASSDRGPGETQYF
V: TRBV2; D: -; J: TRBJ2-7; size: -; DNA: TGTGCCAGCTCAGGGTCCTACGAGCAGTACTTC; CDR3: CASSGSYEQYF
V: TRBV28; D: -; J: TRBJ1-5; size: -; DNA: TGTGCCAGCAGTCCAGGTGCCGATTTTAGCAATCAGCCCCAGCATTTT; CDR3: CASSPGADFSNQPQHF
V: TRBV28; D: -; J: TRBJ2-7; size: -; DNA: TGTGCCAGCAGTCTCCTCAGTACAGGGAGCTCCTACGAGCAGTACTTC; CDR3: CASSLLSTGSSYEQYF
V: TRBV28; D: -; J: TRBJ1-1; size: -; DNA: TGTGCCAGCAGCCCCCTGGCAGGCATGAACACTGAAGCTTTCTTT; CDR3: CASSPLAGMNTEAFF
V: TRBV6-6; D: TRBD1; J: TRBJ1-3; size: -; DNA: TGTGCCAGCAGTCCAACAGGGGCCGGAAACACCATATATTTT; CDR3: CASSPTGAGNTIYF
V: TRBV19; D: -; J: TRBJ2-2; size: once; DNA: TGTGCCAGTAGTTGGGGGGGGCTGACCGGGGAGCTGTTTTTT; CDR3: CASSWGGLTGELFF
V: TRBV2; D: TRBD2; J: TRBJ2-6; size: -; DNA: TGTGCCAGCATGGGGGTAGCGGGGAGCTCTGGGGCCAACGTCCTGACTTTC; CDR3: CASMGVAGSSGANVLTF
V: TRBV7-3; D: TRBD2; J: TRBJ2-5; size: -; DNA: TGTGCCAGCAGCCCGGGGACTAGCGGAGAGACCCAGTACTTC; CDR3: CASSPGTSGETQYF
V: TRBV30; D: -; J: TRBJ1-3; size: -; DNA: TGTGCCTGGGGCCCCTCCGTGGGGGCGGCGGGAAACACCATATATTTT; CDR3: CAWGPSVGAAGNTIYF